Listed below are T cell receptor beta chains from one sample, sequenced in a study of T cell responses to AZD1222 COVID-19 vaccine. The repertoire was sequenced with immunoSEQ multiplex PCR; TCRdb's copy has only in-frame clones and lacks some. In the table there are 250,000 to 300,000 clones, 94% of which are singletons. The sequenced sample was peripheral blood, obtained 28 days after the second AZD1222 dose. The receptors come from an adult who received the AZD1222 COVID-19 vaccine. Both conserved end residues are part of each CDR3. D genes are given only for firm matches. Clone size, where shown, is once, few, many, or a class for clones that have expanded.

V gene	J gene	D gene	clone size	CDR3 protein	CDR3 DNA
TRBV27	TRBJ1-2	-	-	CASSFGVAGRNGYTF	TGTGCCAGCAGTTTCGGGGTGGCAGGGCGTAACGGCTACACCTTC
TRBV2	TRBJ1-3	TRBD1	once	CASSEMGQGRNTIYF	TGTGCCAGCAGTGAAATGGGACAGGGGAGAAACACCATATATTTT
TRBV29-1	TRBJ1-4	-	-	CSAVSTNEKLFF	TGCAGTGCCGTTTCAACTAATGAAAAACTGTTTTTT
TRBV10-1	TRBJ2-7	-	-	CASSETGGTHEQYF	TGCGCCAGCAGTGAGACCGGCGGGACCCACGAGCAGTACTTC
TRBV9	TRBJ2-1	TRBD2	-	CASSPLTASGRGNEQFF	TGTGCCAGCAGCCCCCTAACAGCTAGCGGGAGGGGTAATGAGCAGTTCTTC
TRBV11-3	TRBJ2-1	TRBD1	-	CASSTGTGGYNEQFF	TGTGCCAGCAGTACCGGGACAGGGGGTTACAATGAGCAGTTCTTC
TRBV28	TRBJ1-1	-	-	CAIHQGPRDTEAFF	TGTGCCATCCACCAGGGGCCGCGGGACACTGAAGCTTTCTTT
TRBV24-1	TRBJ2-2	-	-	CATTQPSNTGELFF	TGTGCCACCACCCAGCCTTCCAACACCGGGGAGCTGTTTTTT
TRBV4-3	TRBJ1-2	-	-	CASSQEQVSYGYTF	TGCGCCAGCAGCCAAGAACAGGTATCCTATGGCTACACCTTC
TRBV11-2	TRBJ2-2	TRBD2	-	CASRPSSGGNTGELFF	TGTGCCAGCAGACCTTCTAGCGGGGGAAACACCGGGGAGCTGTTTTTT
TRBV4-3	TRBJ1-4	-	-	CASSQGPAGTNEKLFF	TGCGCCAGCAGCCAAGGGCCAGCGGGAACTAATGAAAAACTGTTTTTT
TRBV5-4	TRBJ1-1	TRBD1	-	CASSSPGGGTEAFF	TGTGCCAGCAGCTCTCCAGGGGGAGGAACTGAAGCTTTCTTT
TRBV29-1	TRBJ2-1	-	-	CSVGVMFNSYNEQFF	TGCAGCGTTGGGGTAATGTTTAACTCCTACAATGAGCAGTTCTTC
TRBV15	TRBJ1-6	-	-	CATSRVMGLGNSPLHF	TGTGCCACCAGCAGAGTAATGGGCCTAGGGAATTCACCCCTCCACTTT
TRBV28	TRBJ2-1	-	-	CASSSGGSYNEQFF	TGTGCCAGCAGTTCAGGAGGGTCCTACAATGAGCAGTTCTTC
TRBV28	TRBJ2-3	-	-	CASSWSGVQGDTQYF	TGTGCCAGCAGTTGGTCGGGAGTTCAGGGAGATACGCAGTATTTT
TRBV7-6	TRBJ2-1	-	-	CASSSTWGAFNEQFF	TGTGCCAGCAGCTCCACCTGGGGGGCTTTCAATGAGCAGTTCTTC
TRBV11-2	TRBJ2-7	-	-	CASSLDRWGNEQYF	TGTGCCAGCAGCTTAGATCGTTGGGGTAACGAGCAGTACTTC
TRBV5-1	TRBJ2-3	TRBD2	-	CASSWAPSGSRGTDTQYF	TGCGCCAGCAGCTGGGCGCCTAGCGGGAGCCGGGGGACAGATACGCAGTATTTT
TRBV5-1	TRBJ2-7	-	-	CASSSNLYEQYF	TGCGCCAGCAGCTCAAACCTCTACGAGCAGTACTTC
TRBV2	TRBJ1-1	-	-	CASSDRANTEAFF	TGTGCCAGCAGTGACAGGGCGAACACTGAAGCTTTCTTT
TRBV12-3/TRBV12-4	TRBJ1-1	-	-	CASNLMNTEAFF	TGTGCCAGCAACCTCATGAACACTGAAGCTTTCTTT
TRBV7-7	TRBJ2-7	-	once	CASSPLQGKAYEQYF	TGTGCCAGCAGCCCGCTCCAGGGGAAGGCCTACGAGCAGTACTTC
TRBV7-8	TRBJ2-1	TRBD2	-	CGLAGGRVYNEQFF	TGCGGACTAGCGGGAGGCCGAGTCTACAATGAGCAGTTCTTC
TRBV30	TRBJ1-1	TRBD1	once	CAYTRDRGFTEAFF	TGTGCCTATACCCGGGACAGGGGTTTCACTGAAGCTTTCTTT
TRBV28	TRBJ2-7	-	-	CASSLSAYEQYF	TGTGCCAGCAGCCTCAGTGCCTACGAGCAGTACTTC
TRBV3-1/TRBV3-2	TRBJ2-3	-	-	CASSQEGQSGTDTQYF	TGTGCCAGCAGCCAAGAGGGACAATCAGGCACAGATACGCAGTATTTT